These T cell receptor beta chains were read from a single sample in a study of blood T cell repertoires in COVID-19. The assay was immunoSEQ multiplex PCR, and TCRdb's table has in-frame clones only and misses some. The repertoire holds about 94,000 clones, with about 86% as singletons. The sequenced sample consisted of peripheral blood. Every receptor here comes from a man aged 55 to 70 with acute or convalescent COVID-19. Both conserved end residues are part of each CDR3. The D gene is left open where the match is weak. Clone size appears in some rows only: once, few, many, or a class for an expanded clone.

clone_size: .; v_call: TRBV10-3; j_call: TRBJ1-1; d_call: .; cdr3_length: 16; cdr3_aa: CAISAARLIGDTEAFF; cdr3_nt: TGTGCCATCAGTGCCGCAAGATTAATCGGGGATACTGAAGCTTTCTTT
clone_size: .; v_call: TRBV6-5; j_call: TRBJ1-5; d_call: .; cdr3_length: 15; cdr3_aa: CASSYTGGHNQPQHF; cdr3_nt: TGTGCCAGCAGTTACACCGGGGGGCACAATCAGCCCCAGCATTTT
clone_size: .; v_call: TRBV11-2; j_call: TRBJ1-2; d_call: .; cdr3_length: 18; cdr3_aa: CASSQLLVRQGQNYGYTF; cdr3_nt: TGTGCCAGCAGCCAGCTTTTGGTCCGTCAGGGGCAAAACTATGGCTACACCTTC
clone_size: .; v_call: TRBV19; j_call: TRBJ2-5; d_call: TRBD1; cdr3_length: 14; cdr3_aa: CASSTTGGKETQYF; cdr3_nt: TGTGCCAGTAGTACCACAGGGGGCAAAGAGACCCAGTACTTC
clone_size: .; v_call: TRBV6-5; j_call: TRBJ1-2; d_call: .; cdr3_length: 15; cdr3_aa: CASSFGGWSGYGYTF; cdr3_nt: TGTGCCAGCAGTTTCGGGGGGTGGAGTGGCTATGGCTACACCTTC
clone_size: .; v_call: TRBV30; j_call: TRBJ1-6; d_call: .; cdr3_length: 12; cdr3_aa: CAWSSGPGTLHF; cdr3_nt: TGTGCCTGGAGTTCAGGCCCCGGGACCCTCCACTTT
clone_size: .; v_call: TRBV5-1; j_call: TRBJ1-6; d_call: .; cdr3_length: 15; cdr3_aa: CASSLGSGKGSPLHF; cdr3_nt: TGCGCCAGCAGCTTGGGGTCAGGGAAGGGTTCACCCCTCCACTTT
clone_size: .; v_call: TRBV5-1; j_call: TRBJ2-7; d_call: .; cdr3_length: 14; cdr3_aa: CASSAGQQAYEQYF; cdr3_nt: TGCGCCAGCAGCGCGGGACAGCAAGCCTACGAGCAGTACTTC
clone_size: .; v_call: TRBV6-5; j_call: TRBJ1-1; d_call: .; cdr3_length: 15; cdr3_aa: CASRTRREANTEAFF; cdr3_nt: TGTGCCAGCAGGACCAGACGCGAGGCGAACACTGAAGCTTTCTTT
clone_size: .; v_call: TRBV6-5; j_call: TRBJ1-1; d_call: TRBD1; cdr3_length: 16; cdr3_aa: CASSSPGQGANTEAFF; cdr3_nt: TGTGCCAGCAGTTCACCGGGACAGGGGGCGAACACTGAAGCTTTCTTT
clone_size: .; v_call: TRBV20-1; j_call: TRBJ1-1; d_call: .; cdr3_length: 12; cdr3_aa: CSASREDTEAFF; cdr3_nt: TGCAGTGCTAGTAGGGAGGACACTGAAGCTTTCTTT
clone_size: once; v_call: TRBV12-5; j_call: TRBJ1-4; d_call: .; cdr3_length: 15; cdr3_aa: CASGFGGAGSEKLFF; cdr3_nt: TGTGCTAGTGGTTTTGGGGGGGCGGGATCGGAAAAACTGTTTTTT
clone_size: .; v_call: TRBV10-3; j_call: TRBJ1-5; d_call: TRBD1; cdr3_length: 13; cdr3_aa: CAITQGEGQPQHF; cdr3_nt: TGTGCCATCACTCAGGGGGAAGGTCAGCCCCAGCATTTT
clone_size: few; v_call: TRBV5-5; j_call: TRBJ2-1; d_call: TRBD2; cdr3_length: 15; cdr3_aa: CASSLLAGSYNEQFF; cdr3_nt: TGTGCCAGCAGCTTACTAGCGGGGAGTTACAATGAGCAGTTCTTC
clone_size: once; v_call: TRBV7-7; j_call: TRBJ1-1; d_call: .; cdr3_length: 13; cdr3_aa: CASSLNSNTEAFF; cdr3_nt: TGTGCCAGCAGCTTAAACTCGAACACTGAAGCTTTCTTT
clone_size: .; v_call: TRBV3-1/TRBV3-2; j_call: TRBJ1-2; d_call: .; cdr3_length: 14; cdr3_aa: CASSQGMRLVGYTF; cdr3_nt: TGTGCCAGCAGCCAAGGTATGCGCCTGGTTGGCTACACCTTC
clone_size: .; v_call: TRBV5-1; j_call: TRBJ2-7; d_call: TRBD1; cdr3_length: 16; cdr3_aa: CASSLVGTGSSYEQYF; cdr3_nt: TGCGCCAGCAGCTTGGTAGGGACAGGGAGCTCCTACGAGCAGTACTTC
clone_size: few; v_call: TRBV7-2; j_call: TRBJ2-1; d_call: .; cdr3_length: 15; cdr3_aa: CASSLGGGEYNEQFF; cdr3_nt: TGTGCCAGCAGCTTAGGCGGGGGCGAGTACAATGAGCAGTTCTTC
clone_size: .; v_call: TRBV7-3; j_call: TRBJ2-7; d_call: TRBD1; cdr3_length: 12; cdr3_aa: CASSVTGDEQYF; cdr3_nt: TGTGCCAGCAGCGTTACAGGGGACGAGCAGTACTTC
clone_size: .; v_call: TRBV19; j_call: TRBJ2-7; d_call: TRBD2; cdr3_length: 13; cdr3_aa: CASSIRAGYEQYF; cdr3_nt: TGTGCCAGTAGTATCAGAGCGGGGTACGAGCAGTACTTC
clone_size: .; v_call: TRBV5-6; j_call: TRBJ2-5; d_call: .; cdr3_length: 12; cdr3_aa: CASSYSQETQYF; cdr3_nt: TGTGCCAGCAGCTATTCTCAAGAGACCCAGTACTTC
clone_size: .; v_call: TRBV24-1; j_call: TRBJ2-2; d_call: .; cdr3_length: 15; cdr3_aa: CATSPGHRYPGELFF; cdr3_nt: TGTGCCACCAGTCCGGGACACCGATACCCCGGGGAGCTGTTTTTT
clone_size: .; v_call: TRBV13; j_call: TRBJ2-7; d_call: .; cdr3_length: 13; cdr3_aa: CASSLGDGYEQYF; cdr3_nt: TGTGCCAGCAGTTTGGGAGACGGTTACGAGCAGTACTTC
clone_size: .; v_call: TRBV4-3; j_call: TRBJ1-2; d_call: TRBD1; cdr3_length: 16; cdr3_aa: CASSRFLEAGGNGYTF; cdr3_nt: TGCGCCAGCAGCCGATTCCTTGAGGCAGGGGGGAATGGCTACACCTTC
clone_size: .; v_call: TRBV7-2; j_call: TRBJ1-2; d_call: TRBD1; cdr3_length: 13; cdr3_aa: CASSRDRATGYTF; cdr3_nt: TGTGCCAGCAGCCGGGACAGGGCAACTGGCTACACCTTC
clone_size: .; v_call: TRBV5-6; j_call: TRBJ2-7; d_call: .; cdr3_length: 13; cdr3_aa: CASSLGAVYEQYF; cdr3_nt: TGTGCCAGCAGCTTGGGGGCAGTCTACGAGCAGTACTTC
clone_size: .; v_call: TRBV9; j_call: TRBJ1-6; d_call: TRBD1; cdr3_length: 15; cdr3_aa: CASSESGTGVSPLHF; cdr3_nt: TGTGCCAGCAGCGAATCCGGGACAGGGGTTTCACCCCTCCACTTT
clone_size: once; v_call: TRBV18; j_call: TRBJ1-2; d_call: .; cdr3_length: 15; cdr3_aa: CASSTSYTSSYGYTF; cdr3_nt: TGTGCCAGCTCAACATCTTACACATCTAGCTATGGCTACACCTTC
clone_size: .; v_call: TRBV18; j_call: TRBJ1-5; d_call: TRBD1; cdr3_length: 15; cdr3_aa: CASSPDRVSNQPQHF; cdr3_nt: TGTGCCAGCTCGCCTGACAGGGTAAGCAATCAGCCCCAGCATTTT
clone_size: .; v_call: TRBV7-8; j_call: TRBJ2-1; d_call: TRBD2; cdr3_length: 16; cdr3_aa: CASSLASGGAGNEQFF; cdr3_nt: TGTGCCAGCAGCTTAGCGTCGGGGGGGGCTGGCAATGAGCAGTTCTTC
clone_size: .; v_call: TRBV5-6; j_call: TRBJ2-2; d_call: TRBD2; cdr3_length: 15; cdr3_aa: CASSLIAGDTGELFF; cdr3_nt: TGTGCCAGCAGCTTGATAGCGGGGGACACCGGGGAGCTGTTTTTT
clone_size: .; v_call: TRBV25-1; j_call: TRBJ1-6; d_call: .; cdr3_length: 12; cdr3_aa: CASNIGNSPLHF; cdr3_nt: TGTGCCAGCAACATTGGTAATTCACCCCTCCACTTT
clone_size: .; v_call: TRBV2; j_call: TRBJ1-5; d_call: .; cdr3_length: 15; cdr3_aa: CASSFGQSPNQPQHF; cdr3_nt: TGTGCCAGCAGTTTCGGACAGTCCCCGAATCAGCCCCAGCATTTT
clone_size: once; v_call: TRBV29-1; j_call: TRBJ1-2; d_call: .; cdr3_length: 13; cdr3_aa: CSAPSNSNYGYTF; cdr3_nt: TGCAGCGCCCCCTCCAACTCTAACTATGGCTACACCTTC
clone_size: .; v_call: TRBV19; j_call: TRBJ2-7; d_call: TRBD1; cdr3_length: 14; cdr3_aa: CASSTQSDRGEQYF; cdr3_nt: TGTGCCAGTAGTACCCAAAGCGACAGGGGCGAGCAGTACTTC
clone_size: .; v_call: TRBV30; j_call: TRBJ1-1; d_call: .; cdr3_length: 14; cdr3_aa: CAWSVPGGGTEAFF; cdr3_nt: TGTGCCTGGAGTGTACCGGGTGGCGGGACTGAAGCTTTCTTT